The following is a T cell receptor (beta chain) sequence with its context. Its target is unknown. Time point specified: newly diagnosed GD, antithyroid drugs for less than 3 months. Construction of the TCR library relied on RNA isolated from PBMCs. Arm-PCR of CDR3 regions and iRepertoire HTBI primers were the basis on which TCR beta libraries were built. Using its own MiXCR run on the multiplex PCR reads, TCRdb lists one record per CDR3 protein. In the table there are approximately 400,000 distinct CDR3 sequences, 15% of which are singletons. The sample is drawn from a study of regulatory T cells in long-lasting Graves disease. Study-wide results and caveats: Shared public clonotypes totalled roughly 2,500 in persistent patients, compared with roughly 970 in new patients.

Germline-derived CDR1 and CDR2 are MGHRA and YSYEKL. V lost 6 bases, J lost 4 bases, and 22 bases lay in between. This CDR3 has 16 amino acids. The same data also went into a second study, on T cells in Graves' hyperthyroidism and ophthalmopathy.

The input for sequencing was peripheral blood mononuclear cells (PBMCs), taken at new diagnosis, from a patient treated with antithyroid drugs. The receptor was derived from a middle-aged woman with Graves disease. The genes are TRBV4-1 and TRBJ2-7, with D possibly TRBD1 on 6 matching bases. CDR3 amino acids: CASSVYTMGARYEQYF. The CDR3 nucleotides read TGCGCCAGCAGTGTATATACGATGGGGGCGAGATACGAGCAGTACTTC.